The 27 T cell receptor beta chains presented below share a single source sample, sequenced in a study of shared clonotypes between healthy human individuals. The assay was immunoSEQ multiplex PCR, and TCRdb's table has in-frame clones only and misses some. This table holds some 2,500,000 clones, 80% to 95% found once. Specimen: naive CD4+ T cells from PBMCs. Subset noted: CD45RA+ positively selected. The source of these receptors is a young man in good health. Some clones in this sample may be carry-over from other donors' samples.

The chain carries TRBV11-2 and TRBJ1-5, with D unresolved. The CDR3 is 14 residues long. Germline lookup yields CDR1 SGHAT and CDR2 FQNNGV. The ends were cut back, 4 bases at V and 5 bases at J, with 12 bases in the middle. CDR3 DNA sequence: TGTGCCAGCAGCTCCACTAATACCGATCAGCCCCAGCATTTT. Amino acids: CASSSTNTDQPQHF.

About this clone itself: Additional DNA sequences in this sample encode the identical CDR3. The J gene is TRBJ2-1, the V gene TRBV7-3, with D tentatively TRBD2 (6 bases). CDR1 is SGHTA and CDR2 is FQGTGA in the germline V gene. The CDR3 extends over 15 amino acids. Trimming removed 1 base at V and 3 bases at J, with 10 bases between. The CDR3 DNA is TGTGCCAGCAGCTTAATGGGGGGAGTCTACAATGAGCAGTTCTTC. It translates to CASSLMGGVYNEQFF.

A word on this clone: Other DNA sequences of this sample code for an identical CDR3. The chain recombines TRBV27 with TRBJ2-7; 10 positions agree with TRBD1. The CDR3 has 15 amino acids. J lost 5 bases, V lost 2 bases, and 6 bases had no gene match. The germline CDR1 and CDR2 sequences are MNHEY and SMNVEV (reference sequence). CDR3 in DNA: TGTGCCAGCAGTTTACCGGGACAGGGGCGGAACGAGCAGTACTTC. Its translation is CASSLPGQGRNEQYF.

The chain is built from TRBV4-1 and TRBJ2-7; no definite D call. This CDR3 contains 15 residues. V was shortened by 4 bases and J by 0 bases, with 13 bases between the two germline ends. Germline CDR1 and CDR2: MGHRA and YSYEKL. Here the CDR3 reads CASSPTSESSYEQYF. CDR3 nucleotides: TGCGCCAGCAGCCCGACAAGTGAGAGCTCCTACGAGCAGTACTTC.

The chain employs TRBV21-1 and TRBJ1-5; the D segment call TRBD1 is taken from the table without a DNA check. TRBV21-1 constitutes a pseudogene. The CDR3 loop spans 17 amino acids. Here the CDR3 DNA reads TGTGCCAGCCCCGGCTGGGGGCACCCTCCCGGCAATCAGCCCCAGCATTTT. It encodes CASPGWGHPPGNQPQHF.

This chain connects TRBV28 to TRBJ1-2; D possibly corresponds to TRBD1 (5 bases). The CDR3 is 17 residues long. Germline CDR1 MDHEN, CDR2 SYDVKM. Trimming pared 0 bases from V and 0 bases from J, leaving 14 bases between. CDR3 nucleotide sequence: TGTGCCAGCAGTTTATGGGAGGGACGGGGAGCTAACTATGGCTACACCTTC. Translating gives CASSLWEGRGANYGYTF.

This clone came up a few times. V usage is TRBV10-3 and J usage is TRBJ1-1; D call uncertain. With 10 bases removed from V and 0 bases from J, the gap between germline ends came to 12 bases. Germline loops: CDR1 ENHRY, CDR2 SYGVKD. The CDR3 contains 13 residues. The CDR3: CATNPTVNTEAFF. The CDR3 DNA follows: TGTGCCACCAACCCCACGGTGAACACTGAAGCTTTCTTT.

The V and J genes are TRBV6-5 and TRBJ1-3; D unclear. The germline V and J ends were trimmed by 8 bases and 4 bases, with 12 bases remaining between them. In germline, CDR1 is MNHEY, CDR2 SVGAGI. There are 13 residues in the CDR3. CDR3 in amino acids: CASRETLGNTIYF. The DNA for the CDR3 is TGTGCCAGCCGGGAGACACTGGGAAACACCATATATTTT.

V usage is TRBV5-6 and J usage is TRBJ2-1; 14 nucleotides match TRBD2. Germline V gene lookup returns CDR1 SGHDT and CDR2 YYEEEE. The CDR3 contains 17 residues. The junction had 15 bases not matched to a gene; V was cut back by 4 bases and J by 12 bases. CDR3 nucleotides: TGTGCCAGCAGCCCTTACCCGGGACTAGCGGGAGCAGGGTTGCAGTTCTTC. Translation gives CASSPYPGLAGAGLQFF. Together with reference TRBV5-6 and TRBJ2-1, the CDR3 gives the full variable domain: DAGVTQSPTHLIKTRGQQVTLRCSPKSGHDTVSWYQQALGQGPQFIFQYYEEEERQRGNFPDRFSGHQFPNYSSELNVNALLLGDSALYLCASSPYPGLAGAGLQFFGPGTRLTVL.

As regards this clone: This specimen includes other DNA sequences encoding the same CDR3. The J gene is TRBJ2-7, the V gene TRBV18, with D perhaps matching TRBD2 (5 bases). Per the germline V gene, CDR1 is KGHSH and CDR2 is LQKENI. The CDR3 runs to 14 residues. Trimming pared 1 base from V and 0 bases from J, leaving 7 bases between. Here the CDR3 reads CASSPQGSSYEQYF. In nucleotides, the CDR3 is TGTGCCAGCTCACCACAAGGGAGCTCCTACGAGCAGTACTTC.

The J gene is TRBJ2-1, the V gene TRBV29-1, with a tentative D call TRBD2 (5 bases). V lost 6 bases and J 9 bases, leaving 24 bases between the germline ends. The CDR3 covers 15 residues. The germline CDR1 and CDR2 sequences are SQVTM and ANQGSEA. The CDR3 DNA sequence: TGCAGCGTGAGGGTCGTGGCAGGAGCCTTTGGTGAGCAGTTCTTC. Translation: CSVRVVAGAFGEQFF.

This clone has only one observation. The chain uses TRBV11-2 and TRBJ2-7; no reliable D call. V gave up 2 bases and J gave up 6 bases, with 5 bases separating them. From germline, CDR1 is SGHAT and CDR2 FQNNGV. The CDR3 is 11 residues long. Written as DNA, the CDR3 is TGTGCCAGCAGCTTAATGCTCGAGCAGTACTTC. Amino acid sequence: CASSLMLEQYF. The variable domain in full, with the rest retrieved from reference TRBV11-2 and TRBJ2-7, is EAGVAQSPRYKIIEKRQSVAFWCNPISGHATLYWYQQILGQGPKLLIQFQNNGVVDDSQLPKDRFSAERLKGVDSTLKIQPAKLEDSAVYLCASSLMLEQYFGPGTRLTVT.

The chain employs TRBV6-5 and TRBJ2-7; TRBD2 might be the D (6 bases). In germline, CDR1 is MNHEY, CDR2 SVGAGI. The V end was cut by 6 bases, the J end by 6 bases, with 15 bases between. The length of the CDR3 is 13 residues. The CDR3 DNA reads as TGTGCCAGCAGCTTACGACTAGTCTCCGAGCAGTACTTC. Protein: CASSLRLVSEQYF.

The chain joins TRBV2 to TRBJ1-1, with TRBD1 matching over 8 bases. Germline lookup yields CDR1 SNHLY and CDR2 FYNNEI. With V trimmed by 4 bases and J by 1 base, 5 bases remained unmatched. CDR3 length: 15 amino acids. The CDR3 protein is CASSARQGKNTEAFF. DNA of the CDR3: TGTGCCAGCAGTGCTCGACAGGGGAAGAACACTGAAGCTTTCTTT.

The chain employs TRBV28 and TRBJ2-3; TRBD1 is a possible D gene (6 bases). Looked up from germline, CDR1 is MDHEN and CDR2 is SYDVKM. V was trimmed by 4 bases and J by 0 bases, leaving 20 bases between them. This CDR3 region has 18 residues. The CDR3 loop is CASSSPSFVTGSTDTQYF. CDR3 nucleotides: TGTGCCAGCAGTTCCCCCTCTTTCGTGACAGGAAGCACAGATACGCAGTATTTT.

This chain joins TRBV27 and TRBJ1-1; 8 nucleotides agree with TRBD1. After removal of 4 bases from V and 1 base from J, the junction contained 8 bases not matched to a gene. CDR1 MNHEY and CDR2 SMNVEV come from the germline V gene (reference sequence). There are 16 residues in the CDR3. The chain's CDR3 is CASSSAQTGANTEAFF. CDR3 DNA: TGTGCCAGCAGTTCAGCTCAGACAGGGGCGAACACTGAAGCTTTCTTT.

The V gene is TRBV10-3, the J gene TRBJ2-1, with 11 bases matching TRBD2. The CDR3 sequence is 17 residues long. The V gene end was trimmed by 5 bases and the J gene end by 3 bases; junction bases not matched to a gene: 9. Germline-derived CDR1 and CDR2 are ENHRY and SYGVKD. CDR3 bases: TGTGCCATCAGTTACTCACCCGGGACTAGCGGCTACAATGAGCAGTTCTTC. It codes for CAISYSPGTSGYNEQFF.

This clone was seen more than once but under ten times. CDR3 loop: CAIRYVGGTGPTGELFF. CDR3 coding DNA: TGTGCCATCAGATACGTAGGTGGGACAGGGCCCACCGGGGAGCTGTTTTTT. The rearrangement links TRBV10-3 to TRBJ2-2, with 9 nucleotides matching TRBD1. V was pared by 6 bases and J by 4 bases, with 12 bases of the junction left unmatched. This CDR3 comprises 17 residues. Germline V lookup: CDR1 ENHRY, CDR2 SYGVKD.

The CDR3 loop reads CASSGYMGQGISTQYF. The CDR3 coding sequence is TGCGCCAGCAGCGGGTATATGGGACAGGGAATTTCGACCCAGTACTTC. The rearrangement uses TRBV4-1 and TRBJ2-5, with 9 bases aligning to TRBD1. The CDR3 has 16 residues. V shed 5 bases, J shed 7 bases, and the junction held 14 bases outside the gene matches. Per the germline V gene, CDR1 is MGHRA and CDR2 is YSYEKL.

The chain combines TRBV28 with TRBJ2-7, with D tentatively TRBD2 (5 bases). This CDR3 contains 16 residues. The germline V and J ends were trimmed by 5 bases and 6 bases, with 23 bases remaining between them. From germline, CDR1 is MDHEN and CDR2 SYDVKM. The CDR3 spells CASSPSLAGKSGEQYF. In nucleotides, the CDR3 is TGTGCCAGCAGTCCTTCCCTCGCGGGCAAGTCCGGCGAGCAGTACTTC.

The chain carries TRBV5-6 and TRBJ2-7, with 14 bases aligning to TRBD2. The germline V gene encodes CDR1 SGHDT and CDR2 YYEEEE. The CDR3 loop spans 19 amino acids. Unmatched junction bases numbered 17, after V lost 1 base and J lost 8 bases. The CDR3: CASSLTSGTSGSRGQKQYF. CDR3 bases: TGTGCCAGCAGCTTGACCTCCGGGACTAGCGGGAGTAGGGGTCAGAAGCAGTACTTC. Variable domain in full (rest from reference TRBV5-6 and TRBJ2-7): DAGVTQSPTHLIKTRGQQVTLRCSPKSGHDTVSWYQQALGQGPQFIFQYYEEEERQRGNFPDRFSGHQFPNYSSELNVNALLLGDSALYLCASSLTSGTSGSRGQKQYFGPGTRLTVT.

A single count supports this clone. The J gene is TRBJ2-5, the V gene TRBV28, with D possibly matching TRBD1 (6 bases). CDR1 is MDHEN, CDR2 SYDVKM, per germline. This CDR3 contains 16 residues. Trimming took 4 bases from V and 2 from J, leaving 17 bases between them. CDR3 DNA: TGTGCCAGCAGTTCGAGGGGACAATTGGGTCAAGAGACCCAGTACTTC. It translates to CASSSRGQLGQETQYF.

This chain connects TRBV6-6 to TRBJ2-3, with TRBD2 matching 8 bases. Germline assignment: CDR1 MNHNY and CDR2 SVGAGI (reference sequence). The CDR3 extends over 16 amino acids. The V and J ends lost 3 bases and 1 base, in that order; junction bases with no gene match: 6. The CDR3 loop is CASSYSGGVGTDTQYF. The CDR3, as DNA: TGTGCCAGCAGTTATTCGGGGGGGGTAGGCACAGATACGCAGTATTTT.

V is TRBV10-3 and J is TRBJ2-3; 10 bases fit TRBD2. The J segment lost 4 bases and the V segment lost 6 bases, leaving 4 bases of the junction unmatched. CDR1 and CDR2 (germline): ENHRY, SYGVKD. This CDR3 contains 14 residues. CDR3 coding DNA: TGTGCCATCAGGACTAGCGGGTCCGCAGATACGCAGTATTTT. Its protein product is CAIRTSGSADTQYF.

The chain employs TRBV7-2 and TRBJ2-3; 8 nucleotides agree with TRBD2. The V and J ends lost 2 bases and 8 bases, in that order; junction bases with no gene match: 9. This CDR3 region has 15 residues. CDR1 and CDR2 from the germline V gene are SGHTA and FQGNSA. In DNA, the CDR3 is TGTGCCAGCAGCTTAAGGCCCGGGAGGGCCGGTACGCAGTATTTT. Its protein is CASSLRPGRAGTQYF.

J is TRBJ2-7 and V is TRBV19, with 14 nucleotides matching TRBD2. The CDR3 has 13 amino acids. Germline assignment: CDR1 LNHDA and CDR2 SQIVND (reference sequence). Unmatched junction bases numbered 0, after V lost 6 bases and J lost 5 bases. CDR3 loop: CASRTSGRDEQYF. CDR3 nucleotide sequence: TGTGCCAGTAGGACTAGCGGGAGGGACGAGCAGTACTTC.

V is TRBV5-4 and J is TRBJ2-7; 14 bases are shared with TRBD2. Germline V gives CDR1 SGHNT, CDR2 YYREEE (reference sequence). J was trimmed by 5 bases and V by 3 bases; bases with no gene match: 4. CDR3 size: 15 residues. CDR3 nucleotide sequence: TGTGCCAGCAGCTCCGGACTAGCGGGAGGAAACGAGCAGTACTTC. Its protein product is CASSSGLAGGNEQYF.